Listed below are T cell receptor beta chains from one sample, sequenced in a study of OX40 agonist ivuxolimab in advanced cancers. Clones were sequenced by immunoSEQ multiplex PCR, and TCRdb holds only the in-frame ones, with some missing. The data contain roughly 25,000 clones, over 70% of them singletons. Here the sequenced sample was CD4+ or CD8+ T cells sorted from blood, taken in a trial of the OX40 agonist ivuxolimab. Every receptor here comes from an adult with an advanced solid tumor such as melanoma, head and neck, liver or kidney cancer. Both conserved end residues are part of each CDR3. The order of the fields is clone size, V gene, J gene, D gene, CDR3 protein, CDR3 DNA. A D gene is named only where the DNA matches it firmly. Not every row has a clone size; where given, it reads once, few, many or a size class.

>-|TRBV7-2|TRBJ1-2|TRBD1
CASSPGQDPYGYTF
TGTGCCAGCAGCCCCGGACAGGATCCCTATGGCTACACCTTC
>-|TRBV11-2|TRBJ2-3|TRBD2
CASSLRLAGATDTQYF
TGTGCCAGCAGCTTGAGACTAGCGGGGGCCACAGATACGCAGTATTTT
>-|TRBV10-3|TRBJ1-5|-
CAISDRDGGPQHF
TGTGCCATCAGTGACAGGGACGGGGGGCCCCAGCATTTT
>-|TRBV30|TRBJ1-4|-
CAWTPGYNEKLFF
TGTGCCTGGACGCCGGGCTACAATGAAAAACTGTTTTTT
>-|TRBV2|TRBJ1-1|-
CASRQGGRNTEAFF
TGTGCCAGCAGGCAGGGAGGACGGAACACTGAAGCTTTCTTT
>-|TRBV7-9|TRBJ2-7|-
CASSLSHISYEQYF
TGTGCCAGCAGCTTATCCCACATCTCCTACGAGCAGTACTTC
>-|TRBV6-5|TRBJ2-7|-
CASSYSWQAYEQYF
TGTGCCAGCAGTTACTCGTGGCAAGCCTACGAGCAGTACTTC
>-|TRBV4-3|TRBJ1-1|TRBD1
CASSLTGTGMNTEAFF
TGCGCCAGCAGCCTTACCGGGACAGGGATGAACACTGAAGCTTTCTTT
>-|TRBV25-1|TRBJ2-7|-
CASSDQGRRPDEQYF
TGTGCCAGCAGTGATCAGGGACGGCGCCCGGACGAGCAGTACTTC
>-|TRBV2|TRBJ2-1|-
CASSGGYLSDNEQFF
TGTGCCAGCAGTGGGGGTTACCTGTCCGACAATGAGCAGTTCTTC
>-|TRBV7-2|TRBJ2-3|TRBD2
CASSLRASGRDTQYF
TGTGCCAGCAGCTTAAGGGCTAGCGGGAGGGATACGCAGTATTTT
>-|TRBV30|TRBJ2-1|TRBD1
CACQDRGGYNEQFF
TGTGCCTGCCAGGACAGGGGGGGTTACAATGAGCAGTTCTTC
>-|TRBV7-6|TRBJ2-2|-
CASSLRHPTGELFF
TGTGCCAGCAGCTTAAGACACCCCACCGGGGAGCTGTTTTTT
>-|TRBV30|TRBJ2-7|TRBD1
CAWSVLGGFPYEQYF
TGTGCCTGGAGTGTATTAGGGGGCTTCCCCTACGAGCAGTACTTC
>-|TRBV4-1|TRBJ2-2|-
CASRQGVGELFF
TGCGCCAGCAGACAGGGAGTCGGGGAGCTGTTTTTT
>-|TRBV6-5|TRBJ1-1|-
CAGSPQGWRKAFF
TGTGCCGGCAGTCCCCAGGGCTGGAGGAAAGCTTTCTTT
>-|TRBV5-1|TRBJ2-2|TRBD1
CASSLVTGGRTGELFF
TGCGCCAGCAGCTTGGTCACAGGGGGAAGGACCGGGGAGCTGTTTTTT
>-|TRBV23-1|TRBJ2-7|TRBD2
CASSARGYAGGRNEQYF
TGCGCCAGCAGTGCGCGGGGATACGCGGGAGGGCGAAACGAGCAGTACTTC
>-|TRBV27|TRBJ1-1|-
CASGVIRGTLNTEAFF
TGTGCCAGCGGGGTGATACGGGGTACTTTGAACACTGAAGCTTTCTTT
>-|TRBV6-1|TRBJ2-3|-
CASSGTGITQYF
TGTGCCAGCAGTGGAACAGGGATAACGCAGTATTTT
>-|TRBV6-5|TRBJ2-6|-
CASKDSLNRANVLTF
TGTGCCAGCAAAGACAGCCTCAACAGGGCCAACGTCCTGACTTTC
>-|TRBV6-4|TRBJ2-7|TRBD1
CAIPDRGTYEQYF
TGTGCCATTCCGGACAGGGGGACGTACGAGCAGTACTTC
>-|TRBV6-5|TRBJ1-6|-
CASNNRVSPLHF
TGTGCCAGCAACAACAGGGTTTCACCCCTCCACTTT
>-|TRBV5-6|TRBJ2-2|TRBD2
CASSLDVSGTGELFF
TGTGCCAGCAGCTTGGATGTTAGCGGGACCGGGGAGCTGTTTTTT
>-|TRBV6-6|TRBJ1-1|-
CASSYSATEAFF
TGTGCCAGCAGTTACTCCGCCACTGAAGCTTTCTTT
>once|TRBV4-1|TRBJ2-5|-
CASSQGLAWETQYF
TGCGCCAGCAGCCAAGGGCTAGCCTGGGAGACCCAGTACTTC
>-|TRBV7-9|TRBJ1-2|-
CASSYFDPAGSYTF
TGTGCCAGCAGCTACTTCGACCCAGCGGGATCCTACACCTTC
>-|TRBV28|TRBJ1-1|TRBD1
CASSWQGAKNTEAFF
TGTGCCAGCAGTTGGCAGGGGGCGAAGAACACTGAAGCTTTCTTT
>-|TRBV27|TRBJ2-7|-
CASSIRGGPRGYEQYF
TGTGCCAGCAGCATAAGGGGCGGACCCCGGGGGTACGAGCAGTACTTC
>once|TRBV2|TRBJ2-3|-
CASTERGLTDTQYF
TGTGCCAGCACCGAACGGGGGCTCACAGATACGCAGTATTTT
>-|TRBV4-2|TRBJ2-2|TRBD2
CASSPGGGGTGELFF
TGTGCCAGCAGCCCCGGGGGGGGCGGCACCGGGGAGCTGTTTTTT
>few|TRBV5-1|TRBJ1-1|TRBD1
CASSRTGQDTEAFF
TGCGCCAGCAGCCGGACTGGACAGGACACTGAAGCTTTCTTT
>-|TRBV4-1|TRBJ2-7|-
CASSQIPYLGRSTSYEQYF
TGCGCCAGCAGCCAGATCCCGTATCTCGGGAGATCCACTTCCTACGAGCAGTACTTC
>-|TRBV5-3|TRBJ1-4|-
CARSLGLREKLFF
TGTGCCAGAAGCTTGGGTTTACGGGAAAAACTGTTTTTT
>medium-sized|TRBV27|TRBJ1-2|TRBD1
CASSLSGTAYTF
TGTGCCAGCAGTTTATCGGGGACAGCCTACACCTTC
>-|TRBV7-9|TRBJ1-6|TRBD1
CASSSWDSYNSPLHF
TGTGCCAGCAGCTCCTGGGACAGCTATAATTCACCCCTCCACTTT
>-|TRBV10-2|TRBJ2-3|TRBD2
CASSELAGGISSTDTQYF
TGCGCCAGCAGTGAGTTAGCGGGGGGAATCTCTAGCACAGATACGCAGTATTTT
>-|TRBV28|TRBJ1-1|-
CASIEGGNTEAFF
TGTGCCAGCATCGAAGGGGGGAACACTGAAGCTTTCTTT
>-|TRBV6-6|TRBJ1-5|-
CASRQQGSGNQPQHF
TGTGCCAGCAGGCAGCAGGGTTCTGGCAATCAGCCCCAGCATTTT
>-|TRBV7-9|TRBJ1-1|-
CASSLVQGTEAFF
TGTGCCAGCAGCTTAGTACAGGGCACTGAAGCTTTCTTT
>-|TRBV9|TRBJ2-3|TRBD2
CASGRAGADTQYF
TGTGCCAGCGGGCGAGCGGGAGCAGATACGCAGTATTTT
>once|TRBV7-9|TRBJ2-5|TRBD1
CASSFGDRGVKETQYF
TGTGCCAGCAGCTTCGGGGACAGGGGAGTAAAAGAGACCCAGTACTTC
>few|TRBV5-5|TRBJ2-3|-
CASSDKRSSTDTQYF
TGTGCCAGCAGCGATAAAAGGTCTAGCACAGATACGCAGTATTTT
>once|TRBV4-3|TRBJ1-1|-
CASSQGGLEGTEAFF
TGCGCCAGCAGCCAAGGGGGATTGGAGGGCACTGAAGCTTTCTTT
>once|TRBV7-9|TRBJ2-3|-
CASSLNGIPGDTQYF
TGTGCCAGCAGCTTAAACGGGATCCCCGGGGATACGCAGTATTTT
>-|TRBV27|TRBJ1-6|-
CASSFYGGNSPLHF
TGTGCCAGCAGTTTTTACGGTGGGAATTCACCCCTCCACTTT
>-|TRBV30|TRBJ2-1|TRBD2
CAWGTGGDEQFF
TGTGCCTGGGGGACGGGGGGGGATGAGCAGTTCTTC
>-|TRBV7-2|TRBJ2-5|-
CASSLAKANGAQYF
TGTGCCAGCAGCTTAGCGAAGGCAAACGGTGCCCAGTACTTC
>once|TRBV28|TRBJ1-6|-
CASSTNRNSSPLHF
TGTGCCAGCAGCACTAACAGGAATAGTTCACCCCTCCACTTT